The rows below give T cell receptor beta chains drawn from one sample of a study of blood T cells in healthy people across ages. TCRdb fed the 5' RACE reads into MiXCR, producing one record per CDR3 protein. The table lists over 600,000 distinct CDR3 sequences, about 56% of them singletons, with about 26% in the top ten. Sequencing was done on a sample of blood. The receptor set was obtained from a man aged 40-49 years in good health. Each CDR3 is given with its conserved first and last residue. A D gene is named only where the DNA matches it firmly.

TRBV6-5	TRBJ2-5	-	CANFVQTSETQYF
TRBV7-9	TRBJ2-5	-	CASSSEDKSLGTQYF
TRBV28	TRBJ2-7	-	CASSLLGPGRGYEQYF
TRBV29-1	TRBJ2-6	-	CSVGLGSGANVLTF
TRBV20-1	TRBJ1-5	-	CSAIPGSANQPQHF
TRBV12-3/TRBV12-4	TRBJ1-2	TRBD1	CASSPDRGRSGYTF
TRBV13	TRBJ1-6	-	CASSLVRESLHF
TRBV12-3/TRBV12-4	TRBJ1-2	-	CTSSLKGRGGYTF
TRBV28	TRBJ1-1	TRBD1	CASSFPSTGKNTEAFF
TRBV27	TRBJ2-7	TRBD1	CASRNRTGFSYEQYF
TRBV5-1	TRBJ2-1	TRBD2	CASSPIGGEGPYNEQFF
TRBV20-1	TRBJ2-7	TRBD2	CSARDFQTTSGASYEQYF
TRBV28	TRBJ2-5	TRBD2	CASRERTGGETQYF
TRBV20-1	TRBJ2-7	TRBD2	CSARDRRAGGYEQYF
TRBV3-1	TRBJ2-7	-	CASSQDGRETYEQYF
TRBV10-3	TRBJ2-7	TRBD1	CAISEIRDSEQYF
TRBV2	TRBJ1-4	TRBD1	CASSARDRAEKLFF
TRBV7-9	TRBJ2-5	-	CASRRGSEETQYF
TRBV28	TRBJ2-6	-	CASSLGSIGRGANVLTF
TRBV7-8	TRBJ2-3	-	CASSPVGEIADTQYF
TRBV7-9	TRBJ2-3	-	CASSLAADTDTQYF
TRBV15	TRBJ2-7	TRBD2	CATSSEVAGGNPYEQYF
TRBV29-1	TRBJ2-7	TRBD2	CSVEDGLAGAVEQYF
TRBV2	TRBJ1-2	TRBD1	CASIQQGAANYGYTF
TRBV11-1	TRBJ2-3	TRBD2	CASSLKLAGGRDTQYF
TRBV29-1	TRBJ1-1	-	CSVEPGVTEAFF
TRBV7-2	TRBJ2-3	-	CASSLGRTPTDTQYF
TRBV28	TRBJ2-7	-	CASSFLTASSYEQYF
TRBV29-1	TRBJ2-5	-	CSVGGTVETQYF
TRBV7-2	TRBJ2-5	TRBD1	CASSSLGQGLYF
TRBV3-1	TRBJ2-1	TRBD2	CASSQETSGSRQFF
TRBV7-6	TRBJ1-1	-	CASSSVPGSQTSHTEAFF
TRBV20-1	TRBJ2-1	-	CSARFLGDPEQFF